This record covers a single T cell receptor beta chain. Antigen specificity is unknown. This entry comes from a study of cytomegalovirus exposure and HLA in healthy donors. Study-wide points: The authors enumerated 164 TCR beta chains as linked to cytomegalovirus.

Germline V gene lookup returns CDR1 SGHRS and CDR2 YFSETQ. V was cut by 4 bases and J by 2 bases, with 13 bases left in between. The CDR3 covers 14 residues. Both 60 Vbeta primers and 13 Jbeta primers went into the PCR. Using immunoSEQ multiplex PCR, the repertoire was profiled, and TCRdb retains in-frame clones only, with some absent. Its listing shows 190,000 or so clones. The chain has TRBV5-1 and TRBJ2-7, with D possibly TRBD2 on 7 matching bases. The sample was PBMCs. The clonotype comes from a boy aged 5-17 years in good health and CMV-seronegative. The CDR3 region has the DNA TGCGCCAGCAGCGGTAGGGGGGGGGCCTACGAGCAGTACTTC. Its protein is CASSGRGGAYEQYF.